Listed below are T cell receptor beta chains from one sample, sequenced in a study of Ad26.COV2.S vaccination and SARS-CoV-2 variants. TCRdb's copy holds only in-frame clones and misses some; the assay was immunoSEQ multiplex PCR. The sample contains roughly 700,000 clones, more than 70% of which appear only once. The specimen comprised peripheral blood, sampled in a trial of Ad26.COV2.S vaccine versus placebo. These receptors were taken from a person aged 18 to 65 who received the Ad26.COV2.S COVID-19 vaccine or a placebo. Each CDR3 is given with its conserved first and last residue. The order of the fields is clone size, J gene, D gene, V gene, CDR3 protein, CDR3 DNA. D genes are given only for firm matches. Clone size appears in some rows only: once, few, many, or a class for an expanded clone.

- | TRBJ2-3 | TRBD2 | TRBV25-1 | CASSDATSGYTDTQYF | TGTGCCAGCAGTGATGCGACTAGCGGATACACAGATACGCAGTATTTT
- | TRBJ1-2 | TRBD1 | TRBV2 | CAPGGSLYGYTF | TGTGCCCCAGGGGGGAGCCTCTATGGCTACACCTTC
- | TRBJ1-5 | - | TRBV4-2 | CASSPGSGNQPQHF | TGTGCCAGCAGTCCCGGGTCCGGCAATCAGCCCCAGCATTTT
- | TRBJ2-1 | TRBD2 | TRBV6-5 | CASSYSGRALNEQFF | TGTGCCAGCAGTTATAGCGGGAGGGCCCTAAATGAGCAGTTCTTC
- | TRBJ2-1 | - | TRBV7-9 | CASSSDFGQFF | TGTGCCAGCAGCTCTGATTTTGGGCAGTTCTTC
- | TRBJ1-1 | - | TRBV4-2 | CASSQHNTEAFF | TGTGCCAGCAGCCAACATAACACTGAAGCTTTCTTT
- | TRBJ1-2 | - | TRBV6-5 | CASSYTALTNYGYTF | TGTGCCAGCAGTTACACAGCTTTAACTAACTATGGCTACACCTTC
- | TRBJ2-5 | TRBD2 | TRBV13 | CASSLTGRGQETQYF | TGTGCCAGCAGCTTAACCGGGAGGGGACAAGAGACCCAGTACTTC
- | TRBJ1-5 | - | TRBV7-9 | CASSLAEWPQHF | TGTGCCAGCAGCTTAGCCGAGTGGCCCCAGCATTTT
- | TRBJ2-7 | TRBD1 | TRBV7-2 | CASSLGPGQGAYEQYF | TGTGCCAGCAGCTTAGGCCCGGGACAGGGGGCTTACGAGCAGTACTTC
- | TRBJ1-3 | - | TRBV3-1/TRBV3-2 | CASSLRGGDGNTIYF | TGTGCCAGCAGCTTACGGGGGGGTGATGGAAACACCATATATTTT
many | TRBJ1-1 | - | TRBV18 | CASSPGFGNTEAFF | TGTGCCAGCTCACCAGGGTTTGGGAACACTGAAGCTTTCTTT
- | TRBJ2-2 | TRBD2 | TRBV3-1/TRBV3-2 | CASSSGGALIGELFF | TGTGCCAGCAGCAGCGGGGGGGCCTTAATCGGGGAGCTGTTTTTT
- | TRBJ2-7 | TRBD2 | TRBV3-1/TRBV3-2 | CASSHMGGNVEQYF | TGTGCCAGCAGCCATATGGGAGGGAACGTGGAGCAGTACTTC
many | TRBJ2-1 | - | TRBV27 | CASSPPDRRVTTYNEQFF | TGTGCCAGCAGCCCACCTGACAGGCGCGTTACAACCTACAATGAGCAGTTCTTC
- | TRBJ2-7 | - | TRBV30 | CAWGTRRVGGQYF | TGTGCCTGGGGCACTAGGCGGGTGGGGGGGCAGTACTTC
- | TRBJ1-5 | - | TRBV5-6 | CASSWGGRNQPQHF | TGTGCCAGCAGCTGGGGAGGGAGGAATCAGCCCCAGCATTTT
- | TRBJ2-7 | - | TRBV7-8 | CASSLSPESYEQYF | TGTGCCAGCAGCTTAAGTCCAGAATCCTACGAGCAGTACTTC
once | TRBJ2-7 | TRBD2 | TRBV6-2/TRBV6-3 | CASSYSGGSHEQYF | TGTGCCAGCAGTTACTCGGGGGGGTCCCACGAGCAGTACTTC
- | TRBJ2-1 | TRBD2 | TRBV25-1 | CASSRSSGYNEQFF | TGTGCCAGCAGTAGGTCTAGCGGGTACAATGAGCAGTTCTTC
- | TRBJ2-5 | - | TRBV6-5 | CASSFSGAFGETQYF | TGTGCCAGCAGTTTCTCAGGCGCGTTTGGGGAGACCCAGTACTTC
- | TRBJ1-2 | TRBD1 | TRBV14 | CASSRQTGLNYGYTF | TGTGCCAGCAGCCGACAGACAGGGCTTAACTATGGCTACACCTTC
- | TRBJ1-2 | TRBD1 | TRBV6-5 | CASSRTGGGGYTF | TGTGCCAGCAGTCGGACAGGGGGAGGCGGCTACACCTTC
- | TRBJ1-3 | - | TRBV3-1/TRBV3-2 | CASSQDGGRRPGNTIYF | TGTGCCAGCAGCCAAGACGGCGGGCGGAGGCCTGGAAACACCATATATTTT
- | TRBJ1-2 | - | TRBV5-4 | CASSLSGGYGYTF | TGTGCCAGCAGCTTGTCGGGGGGCTATGGCTACACCTTC
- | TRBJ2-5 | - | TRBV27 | CASSSRGDQETQYF | TGTGCCAGCAGCTCAAGGGGGGACCAAGAGACCCAGTACTTC
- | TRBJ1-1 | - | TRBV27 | CASTPSEGVEAFF | TGTGCCAGCACCCCTTCTGAGGGGGTTGAAGCTTTCTTT
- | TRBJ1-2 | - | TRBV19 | CASSPGLGNYGYTF | TGTGCCAGTAGTCCAGGGTTGGGAAACTATGGCTACACCTTC
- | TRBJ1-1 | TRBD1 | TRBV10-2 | CASRTGTGWDTEAFF | TGCGCCAGCAGAACGGGGACAGGATGGGACACTGAAGCTTTCTTT
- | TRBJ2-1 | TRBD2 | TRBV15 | CATSREGGTSGYNEQFF | TGTGCCACCAGCAGAGAGGGCGGGACTAGCGGTTACAATGAGCAGTTCTTC
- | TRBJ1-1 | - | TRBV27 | CASSSRPDGNTEAFF | TGTGCCAGCAGTTCCAGGCCGGACGGGAACACTGAAGCTTTCTTT
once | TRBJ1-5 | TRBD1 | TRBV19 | CASGRTGGQVSNQPQHF | TGTGCCAGTGGAAGAACAGGGGGCCAAGTTAGCAATCAGCCCCAGCATTTT
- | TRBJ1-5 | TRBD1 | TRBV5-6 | CASSLTGRYNQPQHF | TGTGCCAGCAGTTTGACAGGGAGGTACAATCAGCCCCAGCATTTT
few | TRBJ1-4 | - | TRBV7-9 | CASSLYVQVSNEKLFF | TGTGCCAGCAGCTTATACGTCCAAGTCTCTAATGAAAAACTGTTTTTT
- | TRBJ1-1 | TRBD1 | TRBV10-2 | CASSSTGVSTEAFF | TGCGCCAGCAGTTCCACAGGGGTTTCCACTGAAGCTTTCTTT
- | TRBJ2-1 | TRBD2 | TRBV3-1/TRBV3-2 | CASSQAGASGSHNEQFF | TGTGCCAGCAGCCAAGCCGGGGCTAGCGGGAGTCACAATGAGCAGTTCTTC
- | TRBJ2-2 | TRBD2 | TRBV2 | CASRPLGLAGGPGELFF | TGTGCCAGCAGGCCCCTGGGACTAGCGGGGGGCCCCGGGGAGCTGTTTTTT
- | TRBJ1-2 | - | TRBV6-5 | CASRGTGYGYTF | TGTGCCAGCAGGGGGACGGGCTATGGCTACACCTTC
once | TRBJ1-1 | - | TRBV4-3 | CASSQVGLRDTEAFF | TGCGCCAGCAGCCAAGTAGGCCTGAGGGACACTGAAGCTTTCTTT
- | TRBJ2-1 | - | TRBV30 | CAADSSVYNEQFF | TGTGCCGCCGACAGCTCCGTCTACAATGAGCAGTTCTTC
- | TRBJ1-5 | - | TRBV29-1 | CSVVQPQHF | TGCAGCGTTGTTCAGCCCCAGCATTTT
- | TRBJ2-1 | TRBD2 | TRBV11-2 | CASSSFLAGGGGNEQFF | TGTGCCAGCAGCTCATTCCTAGCGGGAGGAGGGGGGAATGAGCAGTTCTTC
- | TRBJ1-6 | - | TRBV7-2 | CASSSTRSSYNSPLHF | TGTGCCAGCAGCAGCACCCGGAGCTCCTATAATTCACCCCTCCACTTT
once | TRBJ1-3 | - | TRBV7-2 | CASSLGGTRGNTIYF | TGTGCCAGCAGCTTGGGCGGGACACGCGGAAACACCATATATTTT
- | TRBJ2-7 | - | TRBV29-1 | CSVGVKGDAGEQYF | TGCAGCGTTGGGGTTAAGGGGGATGCGGGCGAGCAGTACTTC
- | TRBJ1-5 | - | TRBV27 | CASSSGGGANQPQHF | TGTGCCAGCAGCTCGGGGGGAGGGGCCAATCAGCCCCAGCATTTT
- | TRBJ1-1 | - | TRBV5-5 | CASSYHPVGTEAFF | TGTGCCAGCAGCTACCATCCCGTGGGCACTGAAGCTTTCTTT